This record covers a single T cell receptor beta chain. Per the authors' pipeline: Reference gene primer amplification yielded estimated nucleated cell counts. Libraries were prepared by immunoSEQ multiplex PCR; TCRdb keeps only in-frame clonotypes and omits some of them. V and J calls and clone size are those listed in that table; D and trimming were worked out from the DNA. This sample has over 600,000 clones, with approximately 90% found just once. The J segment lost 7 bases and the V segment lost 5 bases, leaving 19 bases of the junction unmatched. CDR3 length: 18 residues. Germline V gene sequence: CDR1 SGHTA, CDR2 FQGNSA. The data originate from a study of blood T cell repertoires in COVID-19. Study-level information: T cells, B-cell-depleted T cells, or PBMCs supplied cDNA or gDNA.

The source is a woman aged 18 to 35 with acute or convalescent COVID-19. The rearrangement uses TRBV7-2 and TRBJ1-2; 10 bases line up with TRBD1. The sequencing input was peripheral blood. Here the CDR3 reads CASSTDRDRGFILSGYTF. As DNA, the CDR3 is TGTGCCAGCAGCACGGACCGGGACAGGGGATTTATTTTGTCTGGCTACACCTTC. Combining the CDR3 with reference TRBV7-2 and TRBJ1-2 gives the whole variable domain GAGVSQSPSNKVTEKGKDVELRCDPISGHTALYWYRQSLGQGLEFLIYFQGNSAPDKSGLPSDRFSAERTGGSVSTLTIQRTQQEDSAVYLCASSTDRDRGFILSGYTFGSGTRLTVV.